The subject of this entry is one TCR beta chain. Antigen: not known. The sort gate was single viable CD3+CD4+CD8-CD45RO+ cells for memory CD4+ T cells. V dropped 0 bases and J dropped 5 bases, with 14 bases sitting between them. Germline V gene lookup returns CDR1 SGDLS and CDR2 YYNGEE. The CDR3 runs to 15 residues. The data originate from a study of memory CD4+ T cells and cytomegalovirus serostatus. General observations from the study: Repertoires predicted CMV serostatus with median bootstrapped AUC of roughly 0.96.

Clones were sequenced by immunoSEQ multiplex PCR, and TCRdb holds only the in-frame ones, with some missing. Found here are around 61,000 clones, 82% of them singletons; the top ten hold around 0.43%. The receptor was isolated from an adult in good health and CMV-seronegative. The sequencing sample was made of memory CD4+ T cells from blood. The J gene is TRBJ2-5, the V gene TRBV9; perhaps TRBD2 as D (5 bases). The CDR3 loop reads CASSVGGVGEETQYF. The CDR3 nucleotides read TGTGCCAGCAGCGTAGGGGGAGTTGGGGAGGAGACCCAGTACTTC.